Shown below are 29 T cell receptor beta chains from a single sample sequenced in a study of blood T cell repertoires in COVID-19. Assay: immunoSEQ multiplex PCR; the TCRdb copy retains only in-frame clones and omits some. The repertoire holds roughly 310,000 clones, with roughly nine tenths as singletons. Source material: PBMCs or T cells enriched from blood (not recorded which). These receptors were taken from a man aged 60-69 years who had recovered from COVID-19.

The chain couples TRBV2 to TRBJ1-2; D is perhaps TRBD1 (6 bases). V shed 6 bases and J shed 4 bases, with 9 bases lying between them. This CDR3 comprises 12 residues. Germline CDR1 and CDR2: SNHLY and FYNNEI. Written as DNA, the CDR3 is TGTGCCAGCAGGGACAGTCTCTATGGCTACACCTTC. Protein sequence: CASRDSLYGYTF.

The chain joins TRBV18 to TRBJ1-2; D ambiguous. CDR3 size: 15 residues. Germline V gene sequence: CDR1 KGHSH, CDR2 LQKENI. Trimming pared 0 bases from V and 0 bases from J, leaving 8 bases between. CDR3: CASSPPVGTNYGYTF. The CDR3 DNA is TGTGCCAGCTCACCACCGGTGGGCACTAACTATGGCTACACCTTC.

This clone appeared a single time. The chain links TRBV5-8 to TRBJ1-5, with D perhaps TRBD1 (5 bases). CDR3 size: 14 residues. Trimming pared 4 bases from V and 2 bases from J, leaving 10 bases between. The germline CDR1 and CDR2 sequences are SGHTS and YDEGEE. DNA for the CDR3: TGTGCCAGCAGCATACGGGGGGGCAATCAGCCCCAGCATTTT. As protein: CASSIRGGNQPQHF.

The CDR3 DNA follows: TGTGCCAGCTCACCACGTGGGCTGGTCTCCTACAATGAGCAGTTCTTC. As protein: CASSPRGLVSYNEQFF. The V and J genes are TRBV18 and TRBJ2-1; no definite D call. The length of the CDR3 is 16 residues. Between the trimmed V and J ends, which lost 1 base and 0 bases, there was a span of 10 bases. The germline gives CDR1 KGHSH, CDR2 LQKENI. Combining the CDR3 with reference TRBV18 and TRBJ2-1 gives the whole variable domain NAGVMQNPRHLVRRRGQEARLRCSPMKGHSHVYWYRQLPEEGLKFMVYLQKENIIDESGMPKERFSAEFPKEGPSILRIQQVVRGDSAAYFCASSPRGLVSYNEQFFGPGTRLTVL.

The chain joins TRBV6-1 to TRBJ1-5, with TRBD1 identical over 7 bases. The V gene's germline CDR1 is MNHNS and CDR2 SASEGT. The CDR3 has 21 amino acids. Trimming cost V 2 bases and J 3 bases; bases outside gene matches: 22. CDR3 in DNA: TGTGCCAGCAGTGAACGACAAAGTGGGGGCAGGGGGACCATAAACAATCAGCCCCAGCATTTT. Amino acids: CASSERQSGGRGTINNQPQHF.

The genes are TRBV30 and TRBJ2-1, with 10 bases identical to TRBD2. The CDR3 runs 13 residues. Trimming took 8 bases from V and 9 from J; bases not matched to a gene: 10. Germline CDR1 GTSNPN, CDR2 SVGIG (reference sequence). The CDR3: CAGKGLARIEQFF. The CDR3 DNA sequence: TGTGCCGGAAAGGGACTAGCGAGAATTGAGCAGTTCTTC. The full variable domain, completed using reference TRBV30 and TRBJ2-1, is SQTIHQWPATLVQPVGSPLSLECTVEGTSNPNLYWYRQAAGRGLQLLFYSVGIGQISSEVPQNLSASRPQDRQFILSSKKLLLSDSGFYLCAGKGLARIEQFFGPGTRLTVL.

V and J are TRBV5-4 and TRBJ1-1, with unresolved D. The CDR3 contains 13 residues. CDR1 and CDR2 (germline): SGHNT, YYREEE (reference sequence). Between the trimmed V and J ends, which lost 10 bases and 0 bases, there was a span of 13 bases. Here the CDR3 DNA reads TGTGCCGCTCGGAGGGATATGAACACTGAAGCTTTCTTT. It encodes CAARRDMNTEAFF.

The J gene is TRBJ1-5, the V gene TRBV9; the D gene is possibly TRBD1 (6 bases). Germline V lookup: CDR1 SGDLS, CDR2 YYNGEE. The CDR3 extends over 14 amino acids. The V and J ends lost 4 bases and 5 bases respectively, with 13 bases between them. In DNA form, the CDR3 reads TGTGCCAGCAGCCCGAGGGGGAGCGATCAGCCCCAGCATTTT. This gives the protein CASSPRGSDQPQHF.

The rearrangement links TRBV5-1 to TRBJ1-6; no reliable D call. With 2 bases removed from V and 2 bases from J, the gap between germline ends came to 11 bases. This CDR3 spans 16 amino acids. Germline-derived CDR1 and CDR2 are SGHRS and YFSETQ. CDR3 residues: CASSLEVSAYNSPLHF. The CDR3 nucleotides are TGCGCCAGCAGCTTAGAGGTCTCTGCCTATAATTCACCCCTCCACTTT.

J is TRBJ1-1 and V is TRBV6-5; 7 bases align to TRBD1. Germline CDR1 reads MNHEY; CDR2 reads SVGAGI. CDR3 length: 15 residues. J was trimmed by 4 bases and V by 4 bases; bases with no gene match: 9. DNA of the CDR3: TGTGCCAGCAGTTCCCCAGGGGGGACGGGCACTGAAGCTTTCTTT. This translates into CASSSPGGTGTEAFF.

The chain uses TRBV19 and TRBJ2-5, with 9 bases lining up with TRBD2. The CDR3 loop spans 15 amino acids. With V trimmed by 7 bases and J by 4 bases, 10 bases remained unmatched. Germline loops: CDR1 LNHDA, CDR2 SQIVND (reference sequence). The CDR3 sequence is CASKPGLAEGETQYF. The CDR3 region has the DNA TGTGCCAGTAAGCCGGGACTAGCCGAAGGAGAGACCCAGTACTTC.

The chain is built from TRBV29-1 and TRBJ2-1; D is unclear. CDR1 and CDR2 (germline): SQVTM, ANQGSEA. V lost 2 bases to trimming and J lost 0 bases, with 11 bases between them. This CDR3 contains 15 residues. CDR3 sequence reads: CSVELPLISYNEQFF. The CDR3 bases are TGCAGCGTTGAACTACCGCTGATCTCCTACAATGAGCAGTTCTTC.

This clone is a singleton in its sample. The chain couples TRBV29-1 to TRBJ2-1, with TRBD2 identical over 14 bases. Per the germline V gene, CDR1 is SQVTM and CDR2 is ANQGSEA. CDR3 size: 15 residues. Trimming removed 6 bases from V and 5 bases from J; junction bases left unmatched: 6. DNA of the CDR3: TGCAGCGTCGGGACTAGCGGGAGAATGAACAATGAGCAGTTCTTC. This translates into CSVGTSGRMNNEQFF.

The V and J genes are TRBV2 and TRBJ1-2, with TRBD1 as a possible D gene (6 bases). The CDR3 consists of 13 residues. V was pared by 5 bases and J by 1 base, with 8 bases between. Germline CDR1 and CDR2: SNHLY and FYNNEI. The CDR3 DNA follows: TGTGCCAGCAGTACAGGGAGTAACTATGGCTACACCTTC. Its protein product is CASSTGSNYGYTF. The entire variable domain, with the rest obtained from reference TRBV2 and TRBJ1-2, is as follows: EPEVTQTPSHQVTQMGQEVILRCVPISNHLYFYWYRQILGQKVEFLVSFYNNEISEKSEIFDDQFSVERPDGSNFTLKIRSTKLEDSAMYFCASSTGSNYGYTFGSGTRLTVV.

The V gene is TRBV6-5, the J gene TRBJ2-2; D possibly corresponds to TRBD2 (6 bases). V was shortened by 6 bases and J by 3 bases, with 14 bases between the two germline ends. CDR1 and CDR2 from the germline V gene are MNHEY and SVGAGI. The CDR3 totals 15 residues. CDR3: CASRPPGDYTGELFF. CDR3 coding DNA: TGTGCCAGCAGACCCCCTGGGGACTACACCGGGGAGCTGTTTTTT.

The rearrangement links TRBV11-2 to TRBJ2-4, with D possibly TRBD1 on 6 matching bases. Germline loops: CDR1 SGHAT, CDR2 FQNNGV. V lost 4 bases to trimming and J lost 11 bases, with 18 bases between them. The CDR3 sequence is 14 residues long. The DNA of the CDR3 is TGTGCCAGCAGCTCAAAGGCAGGACAGTCGGTTCAGTACTTC. This sequence encodes CASSSKAGQSVQYF.

The chain combines TRBV30 with TRBJ2-1; D is possibly TRBD2 (7 bases). The germline V and J ends were trimmed by 3 bases and 6 bases, with 21 bases remaining between them. This CDR3 contains 16 residues. The germline V gene encodes CDR1 GTSNPN and CDR2 SVGIG (reference sequence). The CDR3 is CAWRGGGGLSGNEQFF. Here the CDR3 DNA reads TGTGCCTGGAGAGGAGGGGGGGGGCTATCAGGCAATGAGCAGTTCTTC.

CDR3 sequence: CASSLGGGGPNSYEQYF. DNA of the CDR3: TGTGCCAGCTCACTAGGGGGGGGCGGCCCAAACTCCTACGAGCAGTACTTC. The chain couples TRBV18 to TRBJ2-7; D is possibly TRBD2 (7 bases). Germline lookup yields CDR1 KGHSH and CDR2 LQKENI. Deletions cut 4 bases from V and 0 bases from J, with 19 bases between. The CDR3 loop spans 17 amino acids. Full variable domain (outside the CDR3, taken from reference TRBV18 and TRBJ2-7): NAGVMQNPRHLVRRRGQEARLRCSPMKGHSHVYWYRQLPEEGLKFMVYLQKENIIDESGMPKERFSAEFPKEGPSILRIQQVVRGDSAAYFCASSLGGGGPNSYEQYFGPGTRLTVT.

About this clone: Other DNA sequences in the sample encode the same CDR3. The chain links TRBV30 to TRBJ1-1; the match to TRBD1 covers 8 bases. The CDR3 runs 12 residues. Germline V gene data show CDR1 as GTSNPN and CDR2 as SVGIG (reference sequence). With V trimmed by 5 bases and J by 2 bases, 1 base remained unmatched. This chain's CDR3 is CAWDRGNTEAFF. The CDR3 DNA is TGTGCCTGGGACAGGGGAAACACTGAAGCTTTCTTT.

The gene calls are TRBV13 and TRBJ2-3; 8 nucleotides line up with TRBD2. This CDR3 is 19 amino acids long. The V segment lost 5 bases and the J segment 11 bases; nucleotides outside the gene matches: 27. Germline loops: CDR1 PRHDT, CDR2 FYEKMQ (reference sequence). The CDR3 reads CASSTSGGPAKTTSGRQYF. Written as DNA, the CDR3 is TGTGCCAGCAGCACAAGCGGGGGACCCGCAAAAACTACCTCCGGTAGGCAGTATTTT.

Comment on this clone: The junction departs from the called germline gene at one end, perhaps through a read error. The chain combines TRBV2 with TRBJ1-5, with TRBD1 identical over 7 bases. This CDR3 contains 13 residues. Germline V gene lookup returns CDR1 SNHLY and CDR2 FYNNEI. CDR3 loop: CASRRDSNRPQHF. CDR3 bases: TGTGCCAGCAGAAGGGACAGCAATCGGCCCCAGCATTTT.

The gene calls are TRBV6-2 or TRBV6-3 and TRBJ1-5, with 10 nucleotides matching TRBD1. The CDR3 length is 17 residues. J gave up 8 bases and V 0 bases, and 10 bases lay outside the gene matches. Germline values: CDR1 MNHEY, CDR2 SVGEGT. The CDR3 spells CASSYSRDRGDAEPQHF. The CDR3 DNA is TGTGCCAGCAGTTACTCGAGGGACAGGGGTGACGCGGAGCCCCAGCATTTT.

V gene TRBV4-3 combines with J gene TRBJ1-5; D gene unclear. CDR1 is LGHNA, CDR2 YSLEER, per germline. Trimming removed 0 bases from V and 1 base from J, with 7 bases in between. This CDR3 has 15 amino acids. The CDR3 sequence is CASSQELGSNQPQHF. The CDR3 DNA reads TGCGCCAGCAGCCAAGAGTTGGGCAGCAATCAGCCCCAGCATTTT.

The gene calls are TRBV7-9 and TRBJ1-6, with 7 bases lining up with TRBD1. This CDR3 contains 16 residues. V gave up 3 bases and J gave up 7 bases; unmatched junction bases: 9. CDR1 is SEHNR, CDR2 FQNEAQ, per germline (reference sequence). This CDR3 reads CASSFVYRGENSPLHF. The CDR3 DNA sequence: TGTGCCAGCAGCTTTGTTTACAGGGGCGAAAATTCACCCCTCCACTTT.

This clone was seen just once. The chain recombines TRBV6-1 with TRBJ2-7, with 11 bases identical to TRBD2. CDR3 size: 16 residues. The J segment lost 3 bases and the V segment lost 4 bases, leaving 8 bases of the junction unmatched. CDR1 MNHNS and CDR2 SASEGT come from the germline V gene. CDR3 nucleotide sequence: TGTGCCAGCAGTGTACTAGCGGGAGCGGTTGGCTACGAGCAGTACTTC. Its translation is CASSVLAGAVGYEQYF.

On this clone itself: Other DNA variants within this sample encode the same CDR3. V gene TRBV9 combines with J gene TRBJ1-4; the D gene is possibly TRBD1 (6 bases). Germline lookup yields CDR1 SGDLS and CDR2 YYNGEE. The V and J ends lost 0 bases and 2 bases respectively, with 8 bases between them. This CDR3 region has 15 residues. The CDR3 bases are TGTGCCAGCAGCGTAGCAGGGGCCACTAATGAAAAACTGTTTTTT. Protein: CASSVAGATNEKLFF.

This chain uses TRBV18 with TRBJ1-1; tentatively, D is TRBD1 (5 bases). This CDR3 spans 15 amino acids. Trimming took off 2 bases at V and 4 bases at J, with 14 bases between the two ends. Germline V gene data show CDR1 as KGHSH and CDR2 as LQKENI. The CDR3 DNA reads TGTGCCAGCTCACCATCCACCAGGGTTGGCACTGAAGCTTTCTTT. It encodes CASSPSTRVGTEAFF.

This clone was recorded only once. CDR3 residues: CASSYIRTSGRYEQYF. The CDR3 coding sequence is TGTGCCAGCAGTTACATTCGGACTAGCGGGAGATACGAGCAGTACTTC. This chain links TRBV6-5 with TRBJ2-7; TRBD2 agrees at 13 bases. With V trimmed by 2 bases and J by 4 bases, 5 bases remained unmatched. Per the germline V gene, CDR1 is MNHEY and CDR2 is SVGAGI. CDR3 size: 16 residues.

This chain links TRBV6-5 with TRBJ1-2, with unresolved D. This CDR3 is 14 amino acids long. Germline assignment: CDR1 MNHEY and CDR2 SVGAGI. V lost 3 bases, J lost 6 bases, and 14 bases lay in between. This CDR3 is CASSYRFGRDGYTF. CDR3 in DNA: TGTGCCAGCAGTTATCGCTTTGGGAGGGATGGCTACACCTTC.